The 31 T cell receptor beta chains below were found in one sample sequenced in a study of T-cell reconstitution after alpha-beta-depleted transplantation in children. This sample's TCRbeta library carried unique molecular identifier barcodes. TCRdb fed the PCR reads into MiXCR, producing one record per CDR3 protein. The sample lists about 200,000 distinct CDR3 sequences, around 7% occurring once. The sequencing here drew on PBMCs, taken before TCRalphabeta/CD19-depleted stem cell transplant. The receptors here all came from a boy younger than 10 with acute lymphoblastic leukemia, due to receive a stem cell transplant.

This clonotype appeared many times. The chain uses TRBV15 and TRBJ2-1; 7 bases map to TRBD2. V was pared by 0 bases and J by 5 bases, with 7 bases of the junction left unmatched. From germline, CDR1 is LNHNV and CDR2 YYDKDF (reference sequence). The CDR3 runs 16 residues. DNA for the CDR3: TGTGCCACCAGCAGAGATACTAGCGACGAAAACAATGAGCAGTTCTTC. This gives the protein CATSRDTSDENNEQFF.

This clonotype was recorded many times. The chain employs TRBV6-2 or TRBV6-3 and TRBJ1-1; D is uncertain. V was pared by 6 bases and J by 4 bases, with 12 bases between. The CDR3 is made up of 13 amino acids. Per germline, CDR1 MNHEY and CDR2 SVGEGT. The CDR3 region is CASSRTPRTEAFF. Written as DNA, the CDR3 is TGTGCCAGCAGCAGGACCCCGCGCACTGAAGCTTTCTTT.

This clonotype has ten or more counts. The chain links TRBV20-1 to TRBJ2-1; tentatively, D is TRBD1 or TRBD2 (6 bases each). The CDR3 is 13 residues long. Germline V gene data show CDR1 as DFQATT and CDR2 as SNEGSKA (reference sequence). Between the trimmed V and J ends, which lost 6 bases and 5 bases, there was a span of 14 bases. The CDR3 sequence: CSAHREVDNEQFF. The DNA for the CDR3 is TGCAGTGCCCACAGGGAGGTAGACAATGAGCAGTTCTTC.

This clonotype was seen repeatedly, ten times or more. The CDR3 sequence: CATSDFTGELFF. CDR3 nucleotides: TGTGCCACCAGTGATTTCACCGGGGAGCTGTTTTTT. The chain joins TRBV24-1 to TRBJ2-2, with D unresolved. Trimming pared 1 base from V and 4 bases from J, leaving 0 bases between. Germline CDR1 reads KGHDR; CDR2 reads SFDVKD. This CDR3 region has 12 residues.

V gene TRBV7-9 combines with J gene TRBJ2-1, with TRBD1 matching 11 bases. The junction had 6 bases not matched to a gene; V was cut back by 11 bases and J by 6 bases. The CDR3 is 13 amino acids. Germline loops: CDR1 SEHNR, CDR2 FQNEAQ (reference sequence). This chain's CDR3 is CADTGTGGNEQFF. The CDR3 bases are TGTGCCGACACCGGGACAGGGGGCAATGAGCAGTTCTTC.

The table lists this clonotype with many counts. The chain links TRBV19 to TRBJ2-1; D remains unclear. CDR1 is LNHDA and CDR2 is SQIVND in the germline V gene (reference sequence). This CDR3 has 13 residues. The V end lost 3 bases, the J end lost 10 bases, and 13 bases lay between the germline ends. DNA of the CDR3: TGTGCCAGTAGTATTGCAGTTCAGCGCGAGCAGTTCTTC. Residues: CASSIAVQREQFF.

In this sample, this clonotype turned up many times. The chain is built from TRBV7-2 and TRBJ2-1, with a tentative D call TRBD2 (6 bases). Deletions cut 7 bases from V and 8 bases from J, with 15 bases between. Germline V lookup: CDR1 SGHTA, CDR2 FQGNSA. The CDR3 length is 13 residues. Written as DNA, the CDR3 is TGTGCCAGCAAGAAGACTAGGAAGGATGAGCAGTTCTTC. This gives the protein CASKKTRKDEQFF.

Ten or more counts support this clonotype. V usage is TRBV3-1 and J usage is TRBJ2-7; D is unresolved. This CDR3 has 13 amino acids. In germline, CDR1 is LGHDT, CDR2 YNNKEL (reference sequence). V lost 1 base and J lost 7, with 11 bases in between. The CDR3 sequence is CASSQGGTNEQYF. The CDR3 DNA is TGTGCCAGCAGCCAAGGGGGTACGAATGAGCAGTACTTC.

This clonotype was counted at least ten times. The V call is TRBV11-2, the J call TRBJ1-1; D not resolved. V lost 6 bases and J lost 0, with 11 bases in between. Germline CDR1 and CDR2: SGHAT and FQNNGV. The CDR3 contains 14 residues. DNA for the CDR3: TGTGCCAGCAGGCTACGGCAGTTGAACACTGAAGCTTTCTTT. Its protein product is CASRLRQLNTEAFF.

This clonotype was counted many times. The CDR3 sequence is CASSFSAGTATDTQYF. The CDR3 DNA reads as TGTGCCAGCAGCTTTAGTGCCGGGACAGCCACAGATACGCAGTATTTT. The chain combines TRBV7-8 with TRBJ2-3; 7 nucleotides line up with TRBD1. With 3 bases clipped from V and 2 bases from J, the junction kept 8 bases outside the gene matches. This CDR3 contains 16 residues. From germline, CDR1 is SGHVS and CDR2 FQNEAQ.

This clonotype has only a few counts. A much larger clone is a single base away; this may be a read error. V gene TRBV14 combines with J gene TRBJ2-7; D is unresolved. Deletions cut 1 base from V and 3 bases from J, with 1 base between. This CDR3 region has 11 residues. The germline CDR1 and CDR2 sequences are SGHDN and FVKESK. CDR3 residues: CASSQVYEQYF. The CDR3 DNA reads TGTGCCAGCAGCCAAGTCTACGAGCAGTACTTC.

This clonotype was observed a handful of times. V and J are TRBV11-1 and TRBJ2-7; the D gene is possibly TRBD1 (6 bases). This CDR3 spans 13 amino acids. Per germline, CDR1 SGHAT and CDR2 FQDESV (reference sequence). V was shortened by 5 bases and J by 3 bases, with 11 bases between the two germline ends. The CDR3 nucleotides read TGTGCCAGCAGCCACCGGACAGACTACGAGCAGTACTTC. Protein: CASSHRTDYEQYF.

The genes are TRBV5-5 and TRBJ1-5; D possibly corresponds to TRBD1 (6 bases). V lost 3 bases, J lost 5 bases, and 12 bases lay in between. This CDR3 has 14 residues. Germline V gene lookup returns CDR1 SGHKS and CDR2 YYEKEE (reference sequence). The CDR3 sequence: CASSSPEGDQPQHF. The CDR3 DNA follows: TGTGCCAGCAGCTCTCCGGAGGGGGATCAGCCCCAGCATTTT.

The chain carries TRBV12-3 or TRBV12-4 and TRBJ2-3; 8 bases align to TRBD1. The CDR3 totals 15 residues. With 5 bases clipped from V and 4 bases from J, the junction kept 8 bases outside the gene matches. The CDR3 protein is CASSTRATGADTQYF. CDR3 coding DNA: TGTGCCAGCAGTACTCGAGCGACAGGGGCAGATACGCAGTATTTT.

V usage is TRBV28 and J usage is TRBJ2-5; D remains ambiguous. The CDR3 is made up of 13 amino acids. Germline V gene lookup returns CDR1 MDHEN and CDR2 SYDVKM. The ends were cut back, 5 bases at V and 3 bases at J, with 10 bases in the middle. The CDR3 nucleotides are TGTGCCAGCAGTACTCCGGCCAAAGAGACCCAGTACTTC. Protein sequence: CASSTPAKETQYF.

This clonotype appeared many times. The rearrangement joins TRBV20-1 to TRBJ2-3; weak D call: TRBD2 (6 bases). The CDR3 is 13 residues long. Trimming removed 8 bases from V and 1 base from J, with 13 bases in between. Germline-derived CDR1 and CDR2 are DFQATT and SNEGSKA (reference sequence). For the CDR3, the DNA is TGCAGTCTTAAATCTAGCGGCACAGATACGCAGTATTTT. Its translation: CSLKSSGTDTQYF.

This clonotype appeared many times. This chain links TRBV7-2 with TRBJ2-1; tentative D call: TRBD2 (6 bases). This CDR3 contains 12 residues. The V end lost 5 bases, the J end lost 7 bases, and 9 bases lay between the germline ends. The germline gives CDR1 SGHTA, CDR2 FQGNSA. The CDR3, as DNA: TGTGCCAGCAGCCGTCGGGAGAATGAGCAGTTCTTC. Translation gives CASSRRENEQFF.

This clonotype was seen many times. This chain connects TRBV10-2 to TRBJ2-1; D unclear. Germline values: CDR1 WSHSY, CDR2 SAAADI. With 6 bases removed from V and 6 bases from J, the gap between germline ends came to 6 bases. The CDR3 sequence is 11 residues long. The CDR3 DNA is TGCGCCAGCAGCCCTCGCAATGAGCAGTTCTTC. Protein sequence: CASSPRNEQFF.

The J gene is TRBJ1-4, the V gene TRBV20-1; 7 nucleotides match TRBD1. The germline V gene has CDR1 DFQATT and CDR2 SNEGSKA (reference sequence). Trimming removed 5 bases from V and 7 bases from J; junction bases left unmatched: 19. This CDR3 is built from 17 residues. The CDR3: CSAAQWGQLGLGEKLFF. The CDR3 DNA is TGCAGTGCTGCACAGTGGGGACAGTTGGGTCTAGGTGAAAAACTGTTTTTT.

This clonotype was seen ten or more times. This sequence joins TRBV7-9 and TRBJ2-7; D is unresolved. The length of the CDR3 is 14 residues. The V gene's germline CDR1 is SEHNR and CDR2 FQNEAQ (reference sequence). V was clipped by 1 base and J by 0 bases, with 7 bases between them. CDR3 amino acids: CASSLVGTSYEQYF. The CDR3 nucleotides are TGTGCCAGCAGCTTAGTAGGCACCTCCTACGAGCAGTACTTC. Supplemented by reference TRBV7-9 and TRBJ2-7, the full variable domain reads DTGVSQNPRHKITKRGQNVTFRCDPISEHNRLYWYRQTLGQGPEFLTYFQNEAQLEKSRLLSDRFSAERPKGSFSTLEIQRTEQGDSAMYLCASSLVGTSYEQYFGPGTRLTVT.

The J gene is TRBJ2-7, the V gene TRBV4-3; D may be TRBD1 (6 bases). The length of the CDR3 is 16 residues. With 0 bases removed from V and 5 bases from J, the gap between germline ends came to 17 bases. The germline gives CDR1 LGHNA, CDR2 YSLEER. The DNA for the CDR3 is TGCGCCAGCAGCCAAGATAGTAGTGGCAGGGGAAACGAGCAGTACTTC. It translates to CASSQDSSGRGNEQYF.

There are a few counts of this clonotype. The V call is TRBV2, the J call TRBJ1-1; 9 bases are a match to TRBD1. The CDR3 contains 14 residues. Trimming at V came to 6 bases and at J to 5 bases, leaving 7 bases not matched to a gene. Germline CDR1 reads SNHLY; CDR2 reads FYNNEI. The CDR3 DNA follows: TGTGCCAGCAGCCGGACAGGGGAGGGAACTGAAGCTTTCTTT. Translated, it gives CASSRTGEGTEAFF.

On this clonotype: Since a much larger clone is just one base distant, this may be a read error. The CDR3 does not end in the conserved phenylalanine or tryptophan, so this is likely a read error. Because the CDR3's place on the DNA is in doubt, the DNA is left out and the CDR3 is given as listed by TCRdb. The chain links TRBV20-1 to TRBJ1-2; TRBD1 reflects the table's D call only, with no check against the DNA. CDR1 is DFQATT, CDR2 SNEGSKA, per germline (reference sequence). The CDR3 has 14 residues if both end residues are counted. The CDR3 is CSAPYSGDDYGYTC.

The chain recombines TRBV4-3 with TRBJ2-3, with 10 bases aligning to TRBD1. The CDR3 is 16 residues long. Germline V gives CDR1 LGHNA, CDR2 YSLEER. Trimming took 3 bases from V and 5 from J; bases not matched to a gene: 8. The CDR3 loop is CASSQDDRGQKDTQYF. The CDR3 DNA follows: TGCGCCAGCAGCCAGGATGACAGGGGGCAGAAAGATACGCAGTATTTT.

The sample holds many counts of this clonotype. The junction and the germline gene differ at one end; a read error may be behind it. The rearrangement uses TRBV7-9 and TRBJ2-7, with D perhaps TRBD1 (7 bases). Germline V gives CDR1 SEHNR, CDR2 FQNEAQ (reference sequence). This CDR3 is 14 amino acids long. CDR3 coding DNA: TGTGCCAGCAGCCTAGCAGGGGGGTGGTACGAGCAGTACTTC. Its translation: CASSLAGGWYEQYF.

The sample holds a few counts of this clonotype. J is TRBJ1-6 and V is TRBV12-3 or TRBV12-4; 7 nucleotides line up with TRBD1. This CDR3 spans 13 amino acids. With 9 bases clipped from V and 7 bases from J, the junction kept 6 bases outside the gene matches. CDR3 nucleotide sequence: TGTGCCAGTAGGGACAGTTCAAATTCACCCCTCCACTTT. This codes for CASRDSSNSPLHF.

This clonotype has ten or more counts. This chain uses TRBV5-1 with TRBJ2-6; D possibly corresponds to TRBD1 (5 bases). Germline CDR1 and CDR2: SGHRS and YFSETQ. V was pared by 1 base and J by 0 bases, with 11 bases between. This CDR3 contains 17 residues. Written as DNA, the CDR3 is TGCGCCAGCAGCTTGAGGCAGGGCGACTCTGGGGCCAACGTCCTGACTTTC. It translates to CASSLRQGDSGANVLTF. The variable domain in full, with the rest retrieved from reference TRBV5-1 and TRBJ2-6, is KAGVTQTPRYLIKTRGQQVTLSCSPISGHRSVSWYQQTPGQGLQFLFEYFSETQRNKGNFPGRFSGRQFSNSRSEMNVSTLELGDSALYLCASSLRQGDSGANVLTFGAGSRLTVL.

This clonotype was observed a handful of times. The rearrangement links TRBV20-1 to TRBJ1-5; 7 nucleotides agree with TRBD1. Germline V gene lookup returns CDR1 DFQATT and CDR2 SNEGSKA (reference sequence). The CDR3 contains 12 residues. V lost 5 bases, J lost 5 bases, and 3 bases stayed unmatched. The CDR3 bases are TGCAGTGCTCCTCAGGGGGATCAGCCCCAGCATTTT. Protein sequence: CSAPQGDQPQHF.

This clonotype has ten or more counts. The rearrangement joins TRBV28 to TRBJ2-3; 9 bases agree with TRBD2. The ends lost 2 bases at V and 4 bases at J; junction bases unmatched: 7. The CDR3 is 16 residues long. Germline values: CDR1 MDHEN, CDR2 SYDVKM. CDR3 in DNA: TGTGCCAGCAGTTTAACCCTGGCGGGAGGGCCAGATACGCAGTATTTT. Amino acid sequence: CASSLTLAGGPDTQYF.

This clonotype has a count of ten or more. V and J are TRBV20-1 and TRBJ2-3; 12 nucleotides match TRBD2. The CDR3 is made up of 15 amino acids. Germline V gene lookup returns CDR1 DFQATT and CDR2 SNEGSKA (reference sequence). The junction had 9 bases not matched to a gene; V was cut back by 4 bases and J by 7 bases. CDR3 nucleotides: TGCAGTGCTACTGGACTAGCGGGGCCCGGGAATACGCAGTATTTT. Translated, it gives CSATGLAGPGNTQYF.

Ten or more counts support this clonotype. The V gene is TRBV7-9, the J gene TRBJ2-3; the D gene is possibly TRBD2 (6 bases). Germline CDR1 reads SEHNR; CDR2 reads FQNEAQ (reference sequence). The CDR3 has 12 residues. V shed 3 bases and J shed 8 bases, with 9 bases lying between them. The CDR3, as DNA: TGTGCCAGCAGCTTCGGGACTCCTACGCAGTATTTT. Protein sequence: CASSFGTPTQYF.